A single sample gave rise to the 21 T cell receptor beta chains below, sequenced in a study of blood T cell repertoires in COVID-19. Only in-frame clones appear in the TCRdb table, and some are missing; sequencing was by immunoSEQ multiplex PCR. The sample comprises 45,000 to 50,000 clones, 65% to 90% of which are singletons, and less than 3% rests with the top ten. The specimen sequenced was peripheral blood. These receptor sequences come from an elderly woman with COVID-19, enrolled during active disease.

This clone was observed once. V and J are TRBV2 and TRBJ1-1; 7 bases are shared with TRBD1. Per germline, CDR1 SNHLY and CDR2 FYNNEI. The CDR3 length is 14 residues. The V segment lost 6 bases and the J segment 4 bases; nucleotides outside the gene matches: 8. The CDR3 DNA sequence: TGTGCCAGCAGCCGAGAGGGACAGTTCACTGAAGCTTTCTTT. Amino acid sequence: CASSREGQFTEAFF.

This chain connects TRBV18 to TRBJ1-4; 8 nucleotides align to TRBD1. The CDR3 is 18 amino acids. Per the germline V gene, CDR1 is KGHSH and CDR2 is LQKENI. Trimming took 3 bases from V and 0 from J; bases not matched to a gene: 9. The CDR3 protein is CASSPFTGTGSTNEKLFF. The CDR3 coding sequence is TGTGCCAGCTCACCGTTTACCGGGACAGGTTCAACTAATGAAAAACTGTTTTTT.

The chain joins TRBV18 to TRBJ1-2; 7 bases map to TRBD1. Germline CDR1 reads KGHSH; CDR2 reads LQKENI. Trimming at V came to 4 bases and at J to 4 bases, leaving 3 bases not matched to a gene. The CDR3 covers 13 residues. The DNA of the CDR3 is TGTGCCAGCTCACGACAGGGCCTCTATGGCTACACCTTC. It encodes CASSRQGLYGYTF.

The chain links TRBV29-1 to TRBJ2-7; 10 bases agree with TRBD1. Trimming took 4 bases from V and 2 from J; bases not matched to a gene: 17. Germline V gene sequence: CDR1 SQVTM, CDR2 ANQGSEA. The CDR3 extends over 18 amino acids. This chain's CDR3 is CSVAAGTGEFALTYEQYF. For the CDR3, the DNA is TGCAGCGTTGCCGCCGGGACAGGGGAATTCGCGTTGACCTACGAGCAGTACTTC.

The gene calls are TRBV2 and TRBJ2-1, with TRBD1 matching over 9 bases. V lost 6 bases to trimming and J lost 1 base; unmatched junction nucleotides: 7. The V gene's germline CDR1 is SNHLY and CDR2 FYNNEI. CDR3 size: 16 residues. CDR3 bases: TGTGCCAGCAGCACAGGGGGCATGCGATCCTACAATGAGCAGTTCTTC. The encoded protein is CASSTGGMRSYNEQFF. Filled out from reference TRBV2 and TRBJ2-1, the complete variable domain reads EPEVTQTPSHQVTQMGQEVILRCVPISNHLYFYWYRQILGQKVEFLVSFYNNEISEKSEIFDDQFSVERPDGSNFTLKIRSTKLEDSAMYFCASSTGGMRSYNEQFFGPGTRLTVL.

The CDR3 region is CASSANHLNTEAFF. As DNA, the CDR3 is TGTGCCAGTAGTGCGAACCACTTGAACACTGAAGCTTTCTTT. This chain links TRBV19 with TRBJ1-1; no definite D call. The germline gives CDR1 LNHDA, CDR2 SQIVND (reference sequence). Trimming removed 5 bases from V and 0 bases from J, with 10 bases in between. This CDR3 has 14 amino acids.

The chain is built from TRBV18 and TRBJ1-1; no reliable D call. Trimming removed 2 bases at V and 1 base at J, with 8 bases between. Germline V gene lookup returns CDR1 KGHSH and CDR2 LQKENI. The CDR3 spans 14 residues. Here the CDR3 reads CASSPITRNTEAFF. The CDR3 region has the DNA TGTGCCAGCTCACCAATAACGCGGAACACTGAAGCTTTCTTT.

The chain links TRBV5-6 to TRBJ2-7; a possible D gene is TRBD2 (5 bases). The CDR3 totals 14 residues. Deletions cut 2 bases from V and 6 bases from J, with 15 bases between. Looked up from germline, CDR1 is SGHDT and CDR2 is YYEEEE. This CDR3 is CASSFLSGKSEQYF. CDR3 sequence (DNA): TGTGCCAGCAGCTTTCTCTCGGGAAAGAGCGAGCAGTACTTC.

The chain uses TRBV6-5 and TRBJ1-1; D is unresolved. The germline gives CDR1 MNHEY, CDR2 SVGAGI. V lost 8 bases and J 10 bases, leaving 11 bases between the germline ends. CDR3 size: 10 residues. CDR3 region: CASQRVGAFF. CDR3 in DNA: TGTGCCAGCCAACGGGTCGGAGCTTTCTTT.

The chain carries TRBV27 and TRBJ1-2; 8 bases fit TRBD1. The CDR3 loop spans 15 amino acids. Germline V gene lookup returns CDR1 MNHEY and CDR2 SMNVEV (reference sequence). With 5 bases clipped from V and 3 bases from J, the junction kept 8 bases outside the gene matches. The CDR3 is CASSPRTGLYYGYTF. In nucleotides, the CDR3 is TGTGCCAGCAGTCCCAGGACAGGGCTGTACTATGGCTACACCTTC.

This clone has just a few counts. The V call is TRBV2, the J call TRBJ2-7; D possibly corresponds to TRBD2 (6 bases). In germline, CDR1 is SNHLY, CDR2 FYNNEI. With 6 bases removed from V and 3 bases from J, the gap between germline ends came to 18 bases. CDR3 size: 15 residues. CDR3 amino acids: CASRMAGSALYEQYF. The DNA for the CDR3 is TGTGCCAGCAGAATGGCGGGATCAGCCCTCTACGAGCAGTACTTC.

V is TRBV2 and J is TRBJ1-5; tentative D call: TRBD1 (5 bases). The V gene's germline CDR1 is SNHLY and CDR2 FYNNEI. Trimming removed 3 bases at V and 7 bases at J, with 10 bases between. This CDR3 has 13 residues. The CDR3 nucleotides read TGTGCCAGCAGTGAGGGGGGATTGCAGCCCCAGCATTTT. This translates into CASSEGGLQPQHF. Looking up the rest from reference TRBV2 and TRBJ1-5 gives the full variable domain: EPEVTQTPSHQVTQMGQEVILRCVPISNHLYFYWYRQILGQKVEFLVSFYNNEISEKSEIFDDQFSVERPDGSNFTLKIRSTKLEDSAMYFCASSEGGLQPQHFGDGTRLSIL.

This clone occurred once. The CDR3 DNA reads as TGTGCCAGCAGCCAAGACACATTCTCTGGAAACACCATATATTTT. Translating it yields CASSQDTFSGNTIYF. The chain couples TRBV3-1 (or the pseudogene TRBV3-2) to TRBJ1-3, with unresolved D. V was pared by 0 bases and J by 0 bases, with 6 bases between. Per germline, CDR1 LGHDT and CDR2 YNNKEL (reference sequence). This CDR3 has 15 amino acids.

The rearrangement uses TRBV6-5 and TRBJ1-6; D call uncertain. Trimming shortened V by 6 bases and J by 7 bases, and 16 bases separated the two germline ends. Germline CDR1 is MNHEY and CDR2 is SVGAGI. The CDR3 length is 15 residues. The CDR3 region has the DNA TGTGCCAGCAGGATCCTAAACACTAGGAATTCACCCCTCCACTTT. This codes for CASRILNTRNSPLHF.

The rearrangement uses TRBV25-1 and TRBJ2-5, with D perhaps TRBD1 (6 bases). CDR3 length: 15 residues. The V end lost 3 bases, the J end lost 1 base, and 12 bases lay between the germline ends. Germline CDR1 MGHDK, CDR2 SYGVNS. The CDR3 DNA sequence: TGTGCCAGCAGTGAGGCAGGGGTTGTCCAAGAGACCCAGTACTTC. Protein product: CASSEAGVVQETQYF.

The V and J genes are TRBV5-4 and TRBJ1-4, with TRBD1 as a possible D gene (5 bases). CDR3 length: 16 residues. The V and J ends lost 3 bases and 5 bases respectively, with 17 bases between them. The germline CDR1 and CDR2 sequences are SGHNT and YYREEE (reference sequence). For the CDR3, the DNA is TGTGCCAGCAGCTCGGCGACGACAAGGGGAAATGAAAAACTGTTTTTT. This translates into CASSSATTRGNEKLFF.

The J gene is TRBJ2-1, the V gene TRBV9; 10 positions match TRBD2. The V and J ends lost 3 bases and 4 bases, in that order; junction bases with no gene match: 4. Looked up from germline, CDR1 is SGDLS and CDR2 is YYNGEE. CDR3 length equals 15 residues. CDR3 coding DNA: TGTGCCAGCAGCGGTAGCGGGGGGACTTACAATGAGCAGTTCTTC. Its translation is CASSGSGGTYNEQFF.

This rearrangement joins TRBV19 to TRBJ1-5; TRBD1 matches at 8 bases. CDR3 length equals 15 residues. Trimming cost V 5 bases and J 2 bases; bases outside gene matches: 5. Germline assignment: CDR1 LNHDA and CDR2 SQIVND (reference sequence). The CDR3 nucleotides are TGTGCCAGTAGTTCCGACAGGGGAGGCAATCAGCCCCAGCATTTT. This translates into CASSSDRGGNQPQHF.

The chain joins TRBV5-1 to TRBJ1-2; no firm D call. Germline assignment: CDR1 SGHRS and CDR2 YFSETQ. The CDR3 totals 15 residues. Between the trimmed V and J ends, which lost 0 bases and 0 bases, there was a span of 9 bases. CDR3 nucleotide sequence: TGCGCCAGCAGCTTGGATGGCGGTACTAACTATGGCTACACCTTC. Protein: CASSLDGGTNYGYTF.

The gene calls are TRBV19 and TRBJ2-1, with TRBD1 matching over 10 bases. Looked up from germline, CDR1 is LNHDA and CDR2 is SQIVND (reference sequence). The V gene end was trimmed by 6 bases and the J gene end by 7 bases; junction bases not matched to a gene: 12. The CDR3 totals 16 residues. The CDR3 region is CASRLEGQGVGNEQFF. The CDR3 nucleotides are TGTGCCAGTAGGTTGGAAGGACAGGGGGTCGGGAATGAGCAGTTCTTC.

This clone was seen more than once but under ten times. This chain joins TRBV5-4 and TRBJ1-2; D gene ambiguous. Germline CDR1 and CDR2: SGHNT and YYREEE (reference sequence). The CDR3 runs 16 residues. Trimming shortened V by 0 bases and J by 4 bases, and 16 bases separated the two germline ends. The CDR3 region has the DNA TGTGCCAGCAGCTTGGGCAGCACTAGACCCTCCTATGGCTACACCTTC. Amino acids: CASSLGSTRPSYGYTF.